The 2 T cell receptor beta chains given below trace back to one sample, sequenced in a study of blood T cell repertoires in COVID-19. TCRdb's table, derived via immunoSEQ multiplex PCR, lists solely in-frame clones and lacks some. The sample lists approximately 350,000 clones; about 90% were seen once. The sample consisted of peripheral blood. These receptors were taken from a woman in her seventies with COVID-19, enrolled during active disease.

This clone showed up just once. The chain combines TRBV5-1 with TRBJ1-5; 7 bases are a match to TRBD1. The V gene's germline CDR1 is SGHRS and CDR2 YFSETQ. V gave up 3 bases and J gave up 4 bases; unmatched junction bases: 7. The CDR3 is 15 amino acids. This CDR3 is CASSSTGALNQPQHF. For the CDR3, the DNA is TGCGCCAGCAGCTCCACAGGGGCTCTGAATCAGCCCCAGCATTTT.

The genes are TRBV6-5 and TRBJ1-2, with D perhaps matching TRBD1 (6 bases). The CDR3 has 14 residues. Trimming left V 5 bases short and J 4 bases short, with 14 bases between. In germline, CDR1 is MNHEY, CDR2 SVGAGI. CDR3 sequence reads: CASSTRQVLYGYTF. CDR3 bases: TGTGCCAGCAGTACAAGACAGGTCCTCTATGGCTACACCTTC.